What follows describes a single T cell receptor beta chain. The clone's antigen remains unknown. No much larger clonotype is one base removed from it; base qualities were not supplied. This specimen belongs to a study of OX40 agonist ivuxolimab in advanced cancers. With respect to the entire study: The costimulatory receptor OX40 (CD134) was targeted by ivuxolimab, a fully human IgG2 agonistic monoclonal antibody. Intravenous ivuxolimab was administered to patients every 2 weeks at six dose levels: 0.01, 0.1, 0.3, 1.5, 3 and 10 mg/kg. The paper reports the monotherapy dose-escalation portion (N ≈ 52 patients) of the phase I ivuxolimab trial. Of the 50 to 55 patients in dose escalation, some 20 had hepatocellular carcinoma, approximately 15 had melanoma, 9 had renal cell carcinoma and 9 had head and neck cancer. A male proportion of around 83% and a mean age of 60 years, ranging from 23 to 79, were recorded for the dose-escalation cohort. Prior anti-PD-1, anti-PD-L1 or anti-CTLA-4 therapy was permitted, and 35% to 40% of dose-escalation patients had received checkpoint inhibitors. Partial responses were achieved by three dose-escalation patients, of whom one had hepatocellular carcinoma and two had cutaneous melanoma. Peripheral TCRbeta sequencing aimed to test whether ivuxolimab altered TCR sequence diversity and caused clonal T-cell expansion. Beyond this particular receptor, the publication reports: Which antigens the clonally expanded peripheral T cells were specific for was not determined. Low levels of normalized T-cell clonal expansion were also shown by some nonresponding patients. In the 0.1-3.0 mg/kg groups, partial responders had among the lowest normalized peripheral clonal expansion, particularly in CD8+ T cells. Clonal expansion of both CD4+ and CD8+ blood T cells was observed from baseline to week 6 at doses 0.1 to 3.0 mg/kg. On average, CD8+ T cells showed more expanded clones than CD4+ T cells after ivuxolimab.

Genomic DNA was isolated from the sorted cells so that the TCRbeta CDR3 region could be sequenced. The immunoSEQ Assay was used to sequence the TCRbeta CDR3 regions. This is the immuneACCESS table as TCRdb keeps it, with only in-frame sequences that have V and J called. A part of the clones is gone; compared with another copy, unresolved V genes explain less than half, and the rest is unexplained. The sample yields around 80,000 clones; approximately 84% were counted once. Under 3.5% of the sample lies in the top ten. Trimming takes 0 bases from V and 4 bases from J, and the germline ends sit 12 bases apart. From a lookup of the germline V gene, CDR1 and CDR2 are LGHNA and YNFKEQ. The CDR3, from cysteine to phenylalanine, totals 16 residues. Just CDR3 DNA is preserved here, 48 bases in frame from base 1. Patients with a history of autoimmune disease or receiving systemic immunosuppression were excluded from the trial. Peripheral blood for TCR sequencing was drawn from every dose cohort at baseline, at cycle 4 day 1 and at cycle 7 day 1. Samples were obtained from an open-label, multicenter, first-in-human phase I dose-escalation trial of ivuxolimab. Adults with locally advanced or metastatic head and neck squamous cell, hepatocellular, melanoma or renal cell carcinoma were enrolled in the trial. Before TCR sequencing, CD4+ T cells and CD8+ T cells were sorted from peripheral blood as separate populations.

This sequence originates from an adult with an advanced solid tumor such as melanoma, head and neck, liver or kidney cancer. The chain employs TRBV4-2 and TRBJ2-2; the D region possibly corresponds to TRBD1 (6 bases align). The sequenced sample was CD4+ or CD8+ T cells sorted from blood, obtained in a trial of the OX40 agonist ivuxolimab. The CDR3 region has the sequence CASSQDPRGVTGELFF. The nucleotide sequence reads as follows: TGTGCCAGCAGCCAAGATCCCAGGGGAGTCACCGGGGAGCTGTTTTTT.